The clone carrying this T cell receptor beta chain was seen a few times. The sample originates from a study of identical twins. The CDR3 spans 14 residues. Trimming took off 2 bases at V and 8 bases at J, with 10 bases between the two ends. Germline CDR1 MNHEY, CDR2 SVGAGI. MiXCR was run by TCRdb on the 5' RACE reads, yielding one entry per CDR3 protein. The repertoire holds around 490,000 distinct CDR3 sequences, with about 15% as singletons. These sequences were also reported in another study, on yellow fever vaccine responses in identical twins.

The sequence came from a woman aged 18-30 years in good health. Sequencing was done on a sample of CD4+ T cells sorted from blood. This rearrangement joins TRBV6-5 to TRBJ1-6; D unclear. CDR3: CASSYGLRDSPLHF. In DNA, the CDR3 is TGTGCCAGCAGTTACGGGTTAAGGGATTCACCCCTCCACTTT.